Each of the 14 T cell receptor beta chains below was sequenced from the same sample in a study of cytomegalovirus exposure and HLA in healthy donors. PCR was performed using 60 Vbeta and 13 Jbeta primers. The data were produced by immunoSEQ multiplex PCR, yet TCRdb's version contains in-frame clones alone and is incomplete. Counted here are about 98,000 clones, roughly 70% occurring once; the ten biggest clones make up around 2.3%. The sample was PBMCs. The receptors come from a man between 45 and 60 years old in good health and CMV-seronegative.

The genes are TRBV5-6 and TRBJ1-4; the D is unclear. Trimming cost V 0 bases and J 2 bases, with 14 bases left between them. This CDR3 is 17 amino acids long. The germline gives CDR1 SGHDT, CDR2 YYEEEE. In DNA form, the CDR3 reads TGTGCCAGCAGCTTGGGGCCCAGTTCGGGTACTAATGAAAAACTGTTTTTT. It is translated as CASSLGPSSGTNEKLFF.

This rearrangement joins TRBV10-3 to TRBJ1-2; D might be TRBD1 (6 bases). This CDR3 is built from 13 residues. The germline CDR1 and CDR2 sequences are ENHRY and SYGVKD. V lost 3 bases, J lost 6 bases, and 11 bases lay in between. CDR3 protein: CAISEYRAHGYTF. The CDR3 DNA reads as TGTGCCATCAGTGAATACAGGGCCCATGGCTACACCTTC.

The rearrangement links TRBV5-1 to TRBJ2-7; 8 positions agree with TRBD1. V lost 4 bases to trimming and J lost 3 bases; unmatched junction nucleotides: 3. Germline CDR1 is SGHRS and CDR2 is YFSETQ. The CDR3 is 13 amino acids. CDR3: CASSRDRSYEQYF. The CDR3 bases are TGCGCCAGCAGCCGGGACAGGAGCTACGAGCAGTACTTC.

This chain links TRBV20-1 with TRBJ2-1; D not resolved. Per the germline V gene, CDR1 is DFQATT and CDR2 is SNEGSKA (reference sequence). Trimming stripped 6 bases from V and 4 bases from J, with 7 bases between. The CDR3 loop spans 11 amino acids. CDR3 residues: CSALDYNEQFF. CDR3 DNA sequence: TGCAGTGCCTTAGATTACAATGAGCAGTTCTTC.

This CDR3 is CAWSVGDSRTQYF. The CDR3 DNA sequence: TGTGCCTGGAGTGTAGGAGACAGCCGGACCCAGTACTTC. This sequence joins TRBV30 and TRBJ2-5; D perhaps matches TRBD1 (5 bases). The length of the CDR3 is 13 residues. The V gene's germline CDR1 is GTSNPN and CDR2 SVGIG (reference sequence). Between the trimmed V and J ends, which lost 0 bases and 7 bases, there was a span of 12 bases.

This clone has just one count. The chain has TRBV19 and TRBJ2-7; 7 nucleotides line up with TRBD1. The CDR3 runs 14 residues. The ends lost 6 bases at V and 1 base at J; junction bases unmatched: 6. Per the germline V gene, CDR1 is LNHDA and CDR2 is SQIVND (reference sequence). The CDR3 DNA follows: TGTGCCAGTAGAAAAGGACAGGAGTCCTACGAGCAGTACTTC. Amino acid sequence: CASRKGQESYEQYF.

The chain employs TRBV7-9 and TRBJ1-3, with D perhaps matching TRBD1 (5 bases). Trimming left V 3 bases short and J 0 bases short, with 18 bases between. Germline V gives CDR1 SEHNR, CDR2 FQNEAQ (reference sequence). The CDR3 consists of 18 residues. The CDR3 here is CASSFKGSPISSGNTIYF. The CDR3 coding sequence is TGTGCCAGCAGCTTCAAGGGGTCCCCGATAAGCTCTGGAAACACCATATATTTT.

This chain links TRBV5-1 with TRBJ1-1; D ambiguous. CDR3 length equals 16 residues. The germline gives CDR1 SGHRS, CDR2 YFSETQ. V lost 1 base, J lost 7 bases, and 20 bases lay in between. The CDR3 DNA is TGCGCCAGCAGCTTGATAGTAGGCGGGCCACTGGGTGAAGCTTTCTTT. It encodes CASSLIVGGPLGEAFF. The complete variable domain, with remaining parts taken from reference TRBV5-1 and TRBJ1-1, reads KAGVTQTPRYLIKTRGQQVTLSCSPISGHRSVSWYQQTPGQGLQFLFEYFSETQRNKGNFPGRFSGRQFSNSRSEMNVSTLELGDSALYLCASSLIVGGPLGEAFFGQGTRLTVV.

CDR3 nucleotide sequence: TGTGCCAGCACAGTGGGACTAGCGGTCTCCTACGAGCAGTACTTC. Encoded protein: CASTVGLAVSYEQYF. The gene calls are TRBV6-6 and TRBJ2-5, with TRBD2 identical over 11 bases. The DNA end lines up better with TRBJ2-7; the J call may be wrong. Germline CDR1 reads MNHNY; CDR2 reads SVGAGI (reference sequence). The length of the CDR3 is 15 residues.

V gene TRBV19 combines with J gene TRBJ1-5; 7 bases map to TRBD1. The V gene's germline CDR1 is LNHDA and CDR2 SQIVND (reference sequence). V lost 5 bases to trimming and J lost 7 bases; unmatched junction nucleotides: 8. The length of the CDR3 is 14 residues. CDR3 sequence (DNA): TGTGCCAGTAGTGTGACAGGGAGTTCCCAGCCCCAGCATTTT. This encodes CASSVTGSSQPQHF. The full variable domain, with the rest looked up from reference TRBV19 and TRBJ1-5, is DGGITQSPKYLFRKEGQNVTLSCEQNLNHDAMYWYRQDPGQGLRLIYYSQIVNDFQKGDIAEGYSVSREKKESFPLTVTSAQKNPTAFYLCASSVTGSSQPQHFGDGTRLSIL.

V usage is TRBV2 and J usage is TRBJ2-7, with D tentatively TRBD1 (5 bases). Germline CDR1 and CDR2: SNHLY and FYNNEI. Trimming removed 7 bases from V and 1 base from J, with 14 bases in between. The CDR3 runs to 14 residues. CDR3 sequence: CASKSRQGSYEQYF. The CDR3 coding sequence is TGTGCCAGCAAGTCGAGGCAGGGTTCCTACGAGCAGTACTTC.

This chain joins TRBV5-6 and TRBJ1-2; the match to TRBD1 covers 7 bases. Unmatched junction bases numbered 10, after V lost 4 bases and J lost 4 bases. The CDR3 contains 15 residues. Germline CDR1 is SGHDT and CDR2 is YYEEEE. The CDR3 nucleotides read TGTGCCAGCAGCACGGACAGGTCCCGGGGCTATGGCTACACCTTC. Protein: CASSTDRSRGYGYTF.

This clone occurred a few times. This sequence joins TRBV9 and TRBJ2-1; D gene uncertain. CDR1 and CDR2 from the germline V gene are SGDLS and YYNGEE. V lost 0 bases, J lost 0 bases, and 7 bases lay in between. This CDR3 spans 15 amino acids. The CDR3 is CASSVGSSSYNEQFF. The DNA for the CDR3 is TGTGCCAGCAGCGTAGGGTCTAGCTCCTACAATGAGCAGTTCTTC.

The rearrangement uses TRBV11-2 and TRBJ1-6; D is ambiguous. The germline CDR1 and CDR2 sequences are SGHAT and FQNNGV. The CDR3 spans 15 residues. The V end was cut by 1 base, the J end by 7 bases, with 11 bases between. The chain's CDR3 is CASSLVRRPNSPLHF. The CDR3 DNA reads as TGTGCCAGCAGCTTAGTGAGGCGGCCCAATTCACCCCTCCACTTT.